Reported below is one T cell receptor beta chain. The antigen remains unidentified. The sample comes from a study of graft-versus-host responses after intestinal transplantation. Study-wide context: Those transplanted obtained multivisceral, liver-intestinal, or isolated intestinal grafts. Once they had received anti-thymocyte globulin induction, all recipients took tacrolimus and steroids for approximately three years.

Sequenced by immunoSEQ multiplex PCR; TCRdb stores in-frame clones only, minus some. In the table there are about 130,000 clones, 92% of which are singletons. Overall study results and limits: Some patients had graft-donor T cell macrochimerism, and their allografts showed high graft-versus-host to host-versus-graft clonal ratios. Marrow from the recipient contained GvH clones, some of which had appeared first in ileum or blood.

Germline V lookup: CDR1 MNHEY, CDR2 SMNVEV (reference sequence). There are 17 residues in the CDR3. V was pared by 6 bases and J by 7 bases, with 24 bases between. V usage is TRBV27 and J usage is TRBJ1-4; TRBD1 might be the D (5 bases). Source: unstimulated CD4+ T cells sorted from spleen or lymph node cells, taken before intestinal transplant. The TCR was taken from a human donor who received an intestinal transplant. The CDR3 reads CASRLGQAGVGGEKLFF. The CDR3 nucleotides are TGTGCCAGCAGACTTGGTCAGGCGGGGGTTGGTGGTGAAAAACTGTTTTTT.